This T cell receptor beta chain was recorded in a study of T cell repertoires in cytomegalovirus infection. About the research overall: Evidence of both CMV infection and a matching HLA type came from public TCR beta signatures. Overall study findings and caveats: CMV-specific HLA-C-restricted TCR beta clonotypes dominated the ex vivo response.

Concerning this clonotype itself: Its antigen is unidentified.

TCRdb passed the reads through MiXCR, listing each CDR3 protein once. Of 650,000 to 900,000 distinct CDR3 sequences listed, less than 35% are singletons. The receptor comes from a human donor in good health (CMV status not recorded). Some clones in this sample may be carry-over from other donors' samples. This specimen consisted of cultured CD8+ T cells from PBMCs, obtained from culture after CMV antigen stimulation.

The CDR3 loop reads CSAVDRAYEQYV. The CDR3 nucleotides are TGCAGTGCTGTAGACAGGGCCTACGAGCAGTACGTC. V is TRBV20-1 and J is TRBJ2-7; 7 bases align to TRBD1. The CDR3 is 12 amino acids. Germline V gene sequence: CDR1 DFQATT, CDR2 SNEGSKA (reference sequence). V lost 5 bases to trimming and J lost 2 bases; unmatched junction nucleotides: 3.